The 18 T cell receptor beta chains below were found in one sample sequenced in a study of blood T cell repertoires in COVID-19. The repertoire was sequenced with immunoSEQ multiplex PCR; TCRdb's copy has only in-frame clones and lacks some. This table holds around 200,000 clones, 75% to 90% found once. The sequenced sample was PBMCs or T cells enriched from blood (not recorded which). The receptors were sampled from a woman in her twenties or thirties who had been exposed to COVID-19.

The gene calls are TRBV6-2 or TRBV6-3 and TRBJ2-2; a possible D gene is TRBD2 (5 bases). Germline CDR1 and CDR2: MNHEY and SVGEGT. The length of the CDR3 is 13 residues. V lost 1 base and J lost 6, with 6 bases in between. CDR3 bases: TGTGCCAGCAGTTACTTTAGCGCCGGGGAGCTGTTTTTT. Translating it yields CASSYFSAGELFF.

The chain employs TRBV19 and TRBJ1-5; 7 nucleotides match TRBD1. Germline V lookup: CDR1 LNHDA, CDR2 SQIVND (reference sequence). CDR3 length equals 16 residues. Trimming removed 4 bases from V and 2 bases from J; junction bases left unmatched: 8. CDR3 region: CASSKNRGSGNQPQHF. CDR3 nucleotide sequence: TGTGCCAGTAGTAAAAACAGGGGTTCGGGCAATCAGCCCCAGCATTTT.

The chain joins TRBV24-1 to TRBJ1-5; 7 bases line up with TRBD1. This CDR3 has 17 residues. Per germline, CDR1 KGHDR and CDR2 SFDVKD. Trimming cost V 3 bases and J 6 bases; bases outside gene matches: 13. The CDR3 reads CATSDPGEGGASQPQHF. The CDR3 DNA reads as TGTGCCACCAGTGATCCCGGGGAAGGGGGCGCGAGTCAGCCCCAGCATTTT.

The gene calls are TRBV12-3 or TRBV12-4 and TRBJ1-4; D may be TRBD1 (5 bases). Trimming pared 7 bases from V and 6 bases from J, leaving 12 bases between. This CDR3 region has 13 residues. The DNA of the CDR3 is TGTGCCAGCAAAGGGGTCGGTGATGAAAAACTGTTTTTT. Protein: CASKGVGDEKLFF.

The chain links TRBV5-1 to TRBJ2-1, with 9 nucleotides matching TRBD2. V shed 6 bases, J shed 7 bases, and the junction held 8 bases outside the gene matches. Germline CDR1 reads SGHRS; CDR2 reads YFSETQ. The CDR3 runs 14 residues. This chain's CDR3 is CASNKLAGGNEQFF. The CDR3 DNA reads as TGCGCCAGCAATAAACTAGCGGGCGGGAATGAGCAGTTCTTC. The entire variable domain, with the rest obtained from reference TRBV5-1 and TRBJ2-1, is as follows: KAGVTQTPRYLIKTRGQQVTLSCSPISGHRSVSWYQQTPGQGLQFLFEYFSETQRNKGNFPGRFSGRQFSNSRSEMNVSTLELGDSALYLCASNKLAGGNEQFFGPGTRLTVL.

The V gene is TRBV24-1, the J gene TRBJ1-4, with D tentatively TRBD1 (5 bases). The V end lost 3 bases, the J end lost 8 bases, and 18 bases lay between the germline ends. CDR1 is KGHDR, CDR2 SFDVKD, per germline. The CDR3 contains 16 residues. The CDR3 spells CATSDPGGPNGEKLFF. The CDR3, as DNA: TGTGCCACCAGTGATCCCGGGGGTCCGAATGGGGAAAAACTGTTTTTT.

Details on this clone: This CDR3 is also generated by other DNA sequences in the sample. The rearrangement joins TRBV24-1 to TRBJ2-6; unclear D gene. The germline V gene encodes CDR1 KGHDR and CDR2 SFDVKD. V dropped 10 bases and J dropped 1 base, with 7 bases sitting between them. The CDR3 is made up of 13 amino acids. The CDR3 loop reads CATSLSGANVLTF. DNA for the CDR3: TGTGCCACAAGCCTATCTGGGGCCAACGTCCTGACTTTC.

The CDR3 here is CASRAGTGATGELFF. The CDR3, as DNA: TGTGCCAGCAGAGCCGGGACAGGGGCCACCGGGGAGCTGTTTTTT. V and J are TRBV6-6 and TRBJ2-2; 10 nucleotides match TRBD1. This CDR3 has 15 amino acids. V shed 6 bases, J shed 4 bases, and the junction held 5 bases outside the gene matches. The germline gives CDR1 MNHNY, CDR2 SVGAGI (reference sequence).

V is TRBV3-1 (or the pseudogene TRBV3-2) and J is TRBJ1-1; 7 bases align to TRBD1. V dropped 6 bases and J dropped 7; count of bases not matched to a gene: 8. Germline CDR1 LGHDT, CDR2 YNNKEL (reference sequence). CDR3 length: 13 amino acids. The CDR3 protein is CASSRQGRIEAFF. CDR3 in DNA: TGTGCCAGCAGTCGACAGGGCCGAATTGAAGCTTTCTTT.

This clone was seen only once. The chain combines TRBV9 with TRBJ1-2; D call uncertain. Germline CDR1 is SGDLS and CDR2 is YYNGEE. V shed 6 bases and J shed 1 base, with 13 bases lying between them. The CDR3 extends over 14 amino acids. The CDR3 nucleotides are TGTGCCAGCACCCTAGGCCCCGGTAACTATGGCTACACCTTC. Its protein product is CASTLGPGNYGYTF.

The chain employs TRBV9 and TRBJ1-5, with 8 bases fitting TRBD1. Germline-derived CDR1 and CDR2 are SGDLS and YYNGEE. The CDR3 is made up of 15 amino acids. V shed 3 bases and J 5 bases; nucleotides not matched to a gene: 7. The CDR3 loop reads CASSGADRADQPQHF. CDR3 DNA: TGTGCCAGCAGCGGGGCGGACAGGGCGGATCAGCCCCAGCATTTT.

In nucleotides, the CDR3 is TGTGCCATCAGGGGGACAGGGCCGAACACTGAAGCTTTCTTT. Protein product: CAIRGTGPNTEAFF. This chain connects TRBV10-3 to TRBJ1-1; TRBD1 aligns across 9 bases. Trimming cost V 6 bases and J 1 base; bases outside gene matches: 3. The germline V gene has CDR1 ENHRY and CDR2 SYGVKD. This CDR3 is built from 14 residues.

This chain links TRBV10-1 with TRBJ2-1, with TRBD2 identical over 8 bases. This CDR3 has 15 residues. Trimming removed 2 bases from V and 4 bases from J; junction bases left unmatched: 4. Germline V gene sequence: CDR1 WNHNN, CDR2 SYGVQD (reference sequence). CDR3 bases: TGCGCCAGCAGTGAGCGGGGGGGCCAATACAATGAGCAGTTCTTC. It translates to CASSERGGQYNEQFF.

The chain links TRBV9 to TRBJ1-2; 7 nucleotides agree with TRBD1. Germline CDR1 reads SGDLS; CDR2 reads YYNGEE. The J segment lost 5 bases and the V segment lost 4 bases, leaving 8 bases of the junction unmatched. The CDR3 runs 14 residues. In nucleotides, the CDR3 is TGTGCCAGCAGCCCAGAGACAGGGCGGTATGGCTACACCTTC. Translating gives CASSPETGRYGYTF. The full variable domain, rest sourced from reference TRBV9 and TRBJ1-2, is DSGVTQTPKHLITATGQRVTLRCSPRSGDLSVYWYQQSLDQGLQFLIQYYNGEERAKGNILERFSAQQFPDLHSELNLSSLELGDSALYFCASSPETGRYGYTFGSGTRLTVV.

This chain uses TRBV27 with TRBJ2-7; D might be TRBD2 (5 bases). Trimming stripped 7 bases from V and 2 bases from J, with 15 bases between. This CDR3 has 14 residues. Per the germline V gene, CDR1 is MNHEY and CDR2 is SMNVEV (reference sequence). The CDR3 here is CASKPTGITYEQYF. CDR3 coding DNA: TGTGCCAGCAAGCCGACCGGGATCACCTACGAGCAGTACTTC.

This clone was detected only once. The chain has TRBV5-1 and TRBJ2-7; 7 bases match TRBD1. CDR1 is SGHRS, CDR2 YFSETQ, per germline. The CDR3 length is 16 residues. The V segment lost 4 bases and the J segment 3 bases; nucleotides outside the gene matches: 13. The CDR3 DNA is TGCGCCAGCAGCCGAGAAATCCAAGCAGGGGGCTACGAGCAGTACTTC. It translates to CASSREIQAGGYEQYF.

The chain carries TRBV4-2 and TRBJ1-4; weak D call: TRBD1 (5 bases). The CDR3 length is 15 residues. Looked up from germline, CDR1 is LGHNA and CDR2 is YNFKEQ. V shed 0 bases and J shed 4 bases, with 9 bases lying between them. The CDR3 region has the DNA TGTGCCAGCAGCCAAGAATGGGACTATAATGAAAAACTGTTTTTT. It specifies CASSQEWDYNEKLFF.

This clone was recorded once. The chain links TRBV28 to TRBJ1-2; 8 nucleotides match TRBD1. The CDR3 contains 14 residues. J lost 4 bases, V lost 5 bases, and 6 bases had no gene match. Germline V CDR1 and CDR2: MDHEN, SYDVKM. The CDR3 DNA reads as TGTGCCAGCAGTCCTGACAGGGGAACCTATGGCTACACCTTC. It specifies CASSPDRGTYGYTF.